The 3 T cell receptor beta chains below come from one sample, sequenced in a study of T-cell reconstitution after alpha-beta-depleted transplantation in children. Unique molecular identifiers were incorporated when the TCRbeta library was constructed. TCRdb reprocessed the PCR reads via MiXCR and lists one record per CDR3 protein. The sample lists about 980,000 distinct CDR3 sequences; 25% to 30% were seen once. The sequencing here drew on PBMCs, mostly from graft donor cells, taken 360 days after TCRalphabeta/CD19-depleted stem cell transplant. The source of these receptors is a boy under two years old who had a stem cell transplant for SCID, so the T cells may come from the graft donor.

This clonotype was observed a few times. The rearrangement joins TRBV6-5 to TRBJ2-1; D remains ambiguous. Trimming took off 6 bases at V and 6 bases at J, with 12 bases between the two ends. The CDR3 is made up of 13 amino acids. Germline V gives CDR1 MNHEY, CDR2 SVGAGI. The CDR3 loop is CASSLQQLNEQFF. As DNA, the CDR3 is TGTGCCAGCAGCTTACAGCAACTCAATGAGCAGTTCTTC.

This chain's CDR3 is CASSWDRGPGALHF. CDR3 DNA: TGTGCCAGCAGCTGGGACAGGGGTCCGGGGGCCCTCCACTTT. The rearrangement uses TRBV7-9 and TRBJ1-6, with 10 bases identical to TRBD1. Germline assignment: CDR1 SEHNR and CDR2 FQNEAQ (reference sequence). Germline trimming cut 4 bases from V and 14 bases from J; bases unmatched to any gene: 8. The CDR3 spans 14 residues.

The sample holds one count of this clonotype. The rearrangement links TRBV4-1 to TRBJ2-7, with D possibly being TRBD1 (6 bases). Germline values: CDR1 MGHRA, CDR2 YSYEKL. V was shortened by 1 base and J by 2 bases, with 18 bases between the two germline ends. This CDR3 spans 17 amino acids. The CDR3 protein is CASSQVWGTGMTYEQYF. The CDR3 nucleotides are TGCGCCAGCAGCCAAGTTTGGGGAACAGGGATGACCTACGAGCAGTACTTC.